This is a list of T cell receptor beta chains from one sample in a study of immune evolution from preneoplasia to lung adenocarcinoma. Data came from immunoSEQ multiplex PCR; TCRdb stores just in-frame clones and leaves some out. The top ten clones hold 4.5% to 7% of a sample with tens of thousands of clones, about three quarters of them seen once. Material: FFPE invasive lung adenocarcinoma tissue. These receptors were collected from a person in their sixties or seventies with invasive lung adenocarcinoma. Some clones in this sample may be carry-over from other donors' samples. The CDR3 runs from the conserved cysteine through the conserved F or W. The D gene is left open where the match is weak. Size values are once, few and many counts, or a class for expanded clones, and some rows have none.

clone size: .; D gene: .; V gene: TRBV5-8; J gene: TRBJ1-1; CDR3 DNA: TGTGCCAGCAGCTTGTATGGCGGGACTGAAGCTTTCTTT; CDR3 protein: CASSLYGGTEAFF
clone size: .; D gene: .; V gene: TRBV28; J gene: TRBJ1-5; CDR3 DNA: TGTGCCAGCAAGGGGAGTGGAAGCAATCAGCCCCAGCATTTT; CDR3 protein: CASKGSGSNQPQHF
clone size: few; D gene: TRBD1; V gene: TRBV19; J gene: TRBJ2-5; CDR3 DNA: TGTGCCAGTAGTAAAGTTCGGGGACAGGGGGTGACCCAGTACTTC; CDR3 protein: CASSKVRGQGVTQYF
clone size: .; D gene: .; V gene: TRBV5-5; J gene: TRBJ2-1; CDR3 DNA: TGTGCCAGCATCGCGACGTTGAGCTCCTACAATGAGCAGTTCTTC; CDR3 protein: CASIATLSSYNEQFF
clone size: .; D gene: TRBD2; V gene: TRBV5-5; J gene: TRBJ2-7; CDR3 DNA: TGTGCCAGCACTCCGGGACTAGCGGGAGCTACCTACGAGCAGTACTTC; CDR3 protein: CASTPGLAGATYEQYF
clone size: .; D gene: TRBD2; V gene: TRBV27; J gene: TRBJ2-7; CDR3 DNA: TGTGCCAGCAGTCCTTGGACTAGCGGGAGTATGTACGAGCAGTACTTC; CDR3 protein: CASSPWTSGSMYEQYF
clone size: .; D gene: .; V gene: TRBV19; J gene: TRBJ2-7; CDR3 DNA: TGTGCCAGTAGTATAGATCCCTACAGGTTAGCCTACGAGCAGTACTTC; CDR3 protein: CASSIDPYRLAYEQYF
clone size: medium-sized; D gene: .; V gene: TRBV7-2; J gene: TRBJ1-1; CDR3 DNA: TGTGCCAGCAGCTTCGGACGGTTGGGCACTGAAGCTTTCTTT; CDR3 protein: CASSFGRLGTEAFF
clone size: .; D gene: TRBD1; V gene: TRBV29-1; J gene: TRBJ1-5; CDR3 DNA: TGCAGCGTTCGGTACAGGGGAAATCAGCCCCAGCATTTT; CDR3 protein: CSVRYRGNQPQHF
clone size: .; D gene: .; V gene: TRBV19; J gene: TRBJ2-7; CDR3 DNA: TGTGCCAGTAGAAGGACAGTGGGGGTATACGAGCAGTACTTC; CDR3 protein: CASRRTVGVYEQYF
clone size: .; D gene: TRBD1; V gene: TRBV11-2; J gene: TRBJ1-5; CDR3 DNA: TGTGCCAGCAGCTTAGACCCAGGGGGCCAGCCCCAGCATTTT; CDR3 protein: CASSLDPGGQPQHF
clone size: large; D gene: .; V gene: TRBV11-2; J gene: TRBJ1-5; CDR3 DNA: TGTGCCAGCAGCCGACCGGGTCAGCCCCAGCATTTT; CDR3 protein: CASSRPGQPQHF
clone size: .; D gene: .; V gene: TRBV4-1; J gene: TRBJ2-1; CDR3 DNA: TGCGCCAGCAGCCTCGACTTCCACAATGAGCAGTTCTTC; CDR3 protein: CASSLDFHNEQFF
clone size: few; D gene: TRBD1; V gene: TRBV6-5; J gene: TRBJ2-1; CDR3 DNA: TGTGCCAGCAGTACCGGGACAGAGGCCTACAATGAGCAGTTCTTC; CDR3 protein: CASSTGTEAYNEQFF